Listed below are T cell receptor beta chains from one sample, sequenced in a study of T cell responses to AZD1222 COVID-19 vaccine. Generated by immunoSEQ multiplex PCR, the TCRdb table keeps only in-frame clones and is missing some. Among roughly 91,000 clones, around nine tenths were seen once, and the ten largest hold approximately 3%. The sequencing used peripheral blood, collected on day 0 of AZD1222 vaccination. The receptors stem from an adult in good health. Both conserved end residues are part of each CDR3. The D gene is left open where the match is weak. A row's size may be missing; if present it is once, few, many or a size class.

J gene,D gene,clone size,V gene,CDR3 DNA,CDR3 protein
TRBJ1-3,NA,once,TRBV2,TGTGCCAGCAGACCCACACTACTCTCTGGAAACACCATATATTTT,CASRPTLLSGNTIYF
TRBJ2-7,TRBD2,NA,TRBV11-2,TGTGCCAGCAGCTTAGTAGTCAGGGAGGGAAGCGAGCAGTACTTC,CASSLVVREGSEQYF
TRBJ1-6,NA,NA,TRBV7-2,TGTGCCAGCAGCTCAGGTGGTTCTGTCAATTCACCCCTCCACTTT,CASSSGGSVNSPLHF
TRBJ1-2,NA,NA,TRBV4-3,TGCGCCAGCAGCCAAGGGGGCGAAACTAACTATGGCTACACCTTC,CASSQGGETNYGYTF
TRBJ2-5,TRBD2,NA,TRBV4-2,TGTGCCAGCAGCCAAGGGACTAGCGGGATTGGGACCCAGTACTTC,CASSQGTSGIGTQYF
TRBJ1-2,NA,NA,TRBV6-5,TGTGCCAGCAGTTCCAGGGGAGGCTACACCTTC,CASSSRGGYTF
TRBJ1-2,NA,NA,TRBV4-3,TGCGCCAGCAGCCAAGACGTCGCGGCAGGACAGTATGGCTACACCTTC,CASSQDVAAGQYGYTF
TRBJ1-2,NA,NA,TRBV6-2/TRBV6-3,TGTGCCAGCAGCCCGGGACACACCGACACCTTC,CASSPGHTDTF
TRBJ2-1,TRBD1,NA,TRBV5-6,TGTGCCAGCAGGGGACAGGGAAACTACAATGAGCAGTTCTTC,CASRGQGNYNEQFF
TRBJ2-3,NA,few,TRBV2,TGTGCCAGCAGCGCCATCGATACGCAGTATTTT,CASSAIDTQYF
TRBJ2-1,NA,NA,TRBV6-1,TGTGCCAGCAGTGAATCTCTTCAGGGATATGAGCAGTTCTTC,CASSESLQGYEQFF
TRBJ1-3,NA,NA,TRBV12-3/TRBV12-4,TGTGCCAGCAGTGGGAGCTCTGGAAACACCATATATTTT,CASSGSSGNTIYF
TRBJ1-4,TRBD1,NA,TRBV4-1,TGCGCCAGCAGCCTCGGACAGGACTGGGCCCAAAAACTGTTTTTT,CASSLGQDWAQKLFF
TRBJ1-1,NA,NA,TRBV23-1,TGCGCCAGCAGTTTGGACAGGAACACTGAAGCTTTCTTT,CASSLDRNTEAFF
TRBJ2-2,NA,NA,TRBV9,TGTGCCAGCAGCGTAGTTTGGGGGATCGGGGAGCTGTTTTTT,CASSVVWGIGELFF
TRBJ1-4,NA,NA,TRBV6-1,TGTGCCAGCAGTGCCCTCGCGACAAGTACTAATGAAAAACTGTTTTTT,CASSALATSTNEKLFF
TRBJ1-6,TRBD1,NA,TRBV20-1,TGCAGTGCTAGTTCAGGGGGGGAAAATTCACCCCTCCACTTT,CSASSGGENSPLHF
TRBJ1-2,TRBD1,NA,TRBV4-2,TGTGCCAGCAGCCAAGGGGACAGGACCTATGGCTACACCTTC,CASSQGDRTYGYTF
TRBJ2-3,NA,NA,TRBV7-3,TGTGCCAGCAGCTTTCCAAGTGGTACGCAGTATTTT,CASSFPSGTQYF
TRBJ2-2,TRBD1,once,TRBV7-2,TGTGCCAGCAGCCCCGGGACAGGGGTAAACACCGGGGAGCTGTTTTTT,CASSPGTGVNTGELFF
TRBJ1-4,TRBD1,NA,TRBV5-5,TGTGCCAGCAGCACTAGCCGGGACAGAGCCCAAAAACTGTTTTTT,CASSTSRDRAQKLFF
TRBJ1-2,NA,NA,TRBV25-1,TGTGCCAGCATGAGCAGTAGAGATGGCTACACCTTC,CASMSSRDGYTF
TRBJ2-2,NA,NA,TRBV18,TGTGCCAGCTCTCGCCAGGGGACCGGGGAGCTGTTTTTT,CASSRQGTGELFF
TRBJ2-1,NA,NA,TRBV18,TGTGCCAGCTCACCACCCCCAGGGGGAGGTGAGCAGTTCTTC,CASSPPPGGGEQFF
TRBJ2-1,TRBD2,NA,TRBV29-1,TGCAGCGTTGACAGGTCGGGAGGGGGAAATGAGCAGTTCTTC,CSVDRSGGGNEQFF
TRBJ2-1,TRBD2,NA,TRBV7-7,TGTGCTAGCAGCCCAGGACTAGCGGGGGGCAATGAGCAGTTCTTC,CASSPGLAGGNEQFF